This T cell receptor beta chain is from a study of shared clonotypes between healthy human individuals. At the level of the study: The study drew on two women and a few men aged 18 to 49 as donors. The study, taken as a whole, reports: Some naive CD4 clonotypes, roughly 5%, turned up in common across a handful of donors.

About this clone itself: Antigen specificity is unknown. Within the sample, other DNA sequences also encode this same CDR3.

Replicate sorted-subset PCRs were loaded with around 200 ng DNA, 30,000 to 35,000 T cell genomes. Sequenced by immunoSEQ multiplex PCR; TCRdb stores in-frame clones only, minus some. The table includes roughly 700,000 clones, over 65% detected once. The investigators split CD4+ cells into a CD45RA+ naive subset and a CD45RA-negative memory subset. This TCR was sampled from a woman aged 30 to 39 in good health. The specimen sequenced was memory CD4+ T cells sorted from blood. Subset noted: CD45RA-negative fraction.

The CDR3 protein is CASSVGGGDTQYF. The CDR3 DNA reads TGTGCCAGCAGTGTGGGAGGCGGAGATACGCAGTATTTT. This chain joins TRBV2 and TRBJ2-3, with D tentatively TRBD2 (6 bases). The germline V gene has CDR1 SNHLY and CDR2 FYNNEI. This CDR3 comprises 13 residues. V gave up 4 bases and J gave up 5 bases, with 10 bases separating them.